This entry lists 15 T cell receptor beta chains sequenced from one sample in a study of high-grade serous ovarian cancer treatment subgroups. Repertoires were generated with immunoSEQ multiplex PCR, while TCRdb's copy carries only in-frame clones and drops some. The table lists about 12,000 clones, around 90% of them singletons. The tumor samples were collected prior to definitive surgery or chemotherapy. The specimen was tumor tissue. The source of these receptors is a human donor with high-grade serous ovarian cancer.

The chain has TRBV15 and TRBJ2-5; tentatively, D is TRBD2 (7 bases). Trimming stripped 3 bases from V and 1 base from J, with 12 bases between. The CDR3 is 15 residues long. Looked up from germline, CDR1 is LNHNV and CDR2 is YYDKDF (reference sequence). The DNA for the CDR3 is TGTGCCACCAGCAGGGGGCGGGGGCGCCAAGAGACCCAGTACTTC. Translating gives CATSRGRGRQETQYF.

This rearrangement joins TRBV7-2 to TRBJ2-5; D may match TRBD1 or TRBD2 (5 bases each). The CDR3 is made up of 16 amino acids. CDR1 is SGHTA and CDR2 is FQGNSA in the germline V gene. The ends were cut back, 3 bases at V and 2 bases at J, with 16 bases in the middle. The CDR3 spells CASSLARGTAQETQYF. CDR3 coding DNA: TGTGCCAGCAGCTTGGCGAGGGGTACTGCACAAGAGACCCAGTACTTC.

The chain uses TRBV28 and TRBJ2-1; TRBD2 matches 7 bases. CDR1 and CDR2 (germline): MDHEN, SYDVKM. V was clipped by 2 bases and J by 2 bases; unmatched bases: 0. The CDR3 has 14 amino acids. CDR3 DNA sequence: TGTGCCAGCAGTTTAGCGGGGGCCTACAATGAGCAGTTCTTC. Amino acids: CASSLAGAYNEQFF.

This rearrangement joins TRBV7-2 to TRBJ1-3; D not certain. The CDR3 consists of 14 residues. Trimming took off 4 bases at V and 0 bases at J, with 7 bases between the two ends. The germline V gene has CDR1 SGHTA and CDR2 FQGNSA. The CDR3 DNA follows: TGTGCCAGCAGCTCCCGCCTCTCTGGAAACACCATATATTTT. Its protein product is CASSSRLSGNTIYF. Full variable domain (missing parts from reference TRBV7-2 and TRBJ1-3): GAGVSQSPSNKVTEKGKDVELRCDPISGHTALYWYRQSLGQGLEFLIYFQGNSAPDKSGLPSDRFSAERTGGSVSTLTIQRTQQEDSAVYLCASSSRLSGNTIYFGEGSWLTVV.

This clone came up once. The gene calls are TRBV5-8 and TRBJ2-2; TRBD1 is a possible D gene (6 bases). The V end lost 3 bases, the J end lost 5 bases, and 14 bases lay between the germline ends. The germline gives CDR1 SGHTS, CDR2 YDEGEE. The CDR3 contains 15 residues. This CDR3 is CASSYRQARTGELFF. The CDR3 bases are TGTGCCAGCAGCTATAGACAGGCACGGACCGGGGAGCTGTTTTTT.

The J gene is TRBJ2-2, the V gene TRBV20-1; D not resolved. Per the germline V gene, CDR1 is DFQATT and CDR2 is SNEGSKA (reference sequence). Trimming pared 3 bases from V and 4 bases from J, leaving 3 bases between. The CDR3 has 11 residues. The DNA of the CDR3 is TGCAGTGCTAGCGGCACCGGGGAGCTGTTTTTT. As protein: CSASGTGELFF.

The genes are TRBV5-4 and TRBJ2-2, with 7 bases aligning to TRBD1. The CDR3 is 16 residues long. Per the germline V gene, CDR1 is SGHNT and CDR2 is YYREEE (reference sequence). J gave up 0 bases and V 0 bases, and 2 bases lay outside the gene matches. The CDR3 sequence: CASSLAGTANTGELFF. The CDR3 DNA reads TGTGCCAGCAGCTTGGCCGGGACAGCGAACACCGGGGAGCTGTTTTTT.

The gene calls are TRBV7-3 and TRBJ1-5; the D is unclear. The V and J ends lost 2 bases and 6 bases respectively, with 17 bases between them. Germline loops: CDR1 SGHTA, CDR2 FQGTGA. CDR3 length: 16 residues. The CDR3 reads CASSLSRESAGQPQHF. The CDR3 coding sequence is TGTGCCAGCAGCTTATCTCGCGAATCGGCGGGTCAGCCCCAGCATTTT. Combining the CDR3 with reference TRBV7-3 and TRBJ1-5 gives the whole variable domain GAGVSQTPSNKVTEKGKYVELRCDPISGHTALYWYRQSLGQGPEFLIYFQGTGAADDSGLPNDRFFAVRPEGSVSTLKIQRTERGDSAVYLCASSLSRESAGQPQHFGDGTRLSIL.

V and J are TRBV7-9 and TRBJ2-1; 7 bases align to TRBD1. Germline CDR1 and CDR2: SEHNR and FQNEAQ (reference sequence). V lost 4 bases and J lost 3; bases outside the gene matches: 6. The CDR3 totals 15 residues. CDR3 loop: CASSSRDRSYNEQFF. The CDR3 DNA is TGTGCCAGCAGCTCCCGGGACAGAAGCTACAATGAGCAGTTCTTC.

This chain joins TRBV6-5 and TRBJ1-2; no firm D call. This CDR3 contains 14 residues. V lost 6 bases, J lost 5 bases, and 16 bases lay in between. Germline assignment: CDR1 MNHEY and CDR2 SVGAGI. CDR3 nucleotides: TGTGCCAGCAGACTAGATTCCACCCCGTATGGCTACACCTTC. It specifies CASRLDSTPYGYTF.

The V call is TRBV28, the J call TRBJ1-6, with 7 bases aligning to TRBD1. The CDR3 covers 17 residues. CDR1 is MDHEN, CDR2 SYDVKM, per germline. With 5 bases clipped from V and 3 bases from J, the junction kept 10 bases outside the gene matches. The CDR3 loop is CASSLPLGTDYNSPLHF. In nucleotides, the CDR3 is TGTGCCAGCAGTCTCCCCCTGGGGACAGACTATAATTCACCCCTCCACTTT.

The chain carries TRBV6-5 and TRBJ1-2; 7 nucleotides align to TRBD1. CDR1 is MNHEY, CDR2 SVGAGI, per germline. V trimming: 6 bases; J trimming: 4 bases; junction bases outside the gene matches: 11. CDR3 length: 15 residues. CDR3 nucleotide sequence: TGTGCCAGCAGCATAGGGGGCGCGGGGGCCTATGGCTACACCTTC. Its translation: CASSIGGAGAYGYTF.

CDR3 DNA: TGTGCCAGCAGGGGACTAGCGGGGGGAGGGGGCGATGAGCAGTTCTTC. It specifies CASRGLAGGGGDEQFF. This chain connects TRBV5-4 to TRBJ2-1, with TRBD2 matching 15 bases. CDR1 and CDR2 from the germline V gene are SGHNT and YYREEE (reference sequence). The CDR3 length is 16 residues. The trim removed 5 bases at V and 8 bases at J, leaving 8 bases unmatched.

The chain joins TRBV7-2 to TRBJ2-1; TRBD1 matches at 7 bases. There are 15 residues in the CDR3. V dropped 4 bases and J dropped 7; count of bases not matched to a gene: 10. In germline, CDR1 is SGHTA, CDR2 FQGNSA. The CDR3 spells CASSYRQGVYNEQFF. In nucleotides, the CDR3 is TGTGCCAGCAGCTACCGACAGGGCGTGTATAATGAGCAGTTCTTC. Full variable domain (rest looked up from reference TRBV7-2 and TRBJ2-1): GAGVSQSPSNKVTEKGKDVELRCDPISGHTALYWYRQSLGQGLEFLIYFQGNSAPDKSGLPSDRFSAERTGGSVSTLTIQRTQQEDSAVYLCASSYRQGVYNEQFFGPGTRLTVL.

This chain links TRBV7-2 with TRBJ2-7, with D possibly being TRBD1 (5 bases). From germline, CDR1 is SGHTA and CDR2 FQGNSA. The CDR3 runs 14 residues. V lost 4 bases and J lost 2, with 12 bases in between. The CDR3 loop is CASSSPGPPYEQYV. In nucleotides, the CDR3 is TGTGCCAGCAGCTCCCCAGGGCCCCCCTACGAGCAGTACGTC.